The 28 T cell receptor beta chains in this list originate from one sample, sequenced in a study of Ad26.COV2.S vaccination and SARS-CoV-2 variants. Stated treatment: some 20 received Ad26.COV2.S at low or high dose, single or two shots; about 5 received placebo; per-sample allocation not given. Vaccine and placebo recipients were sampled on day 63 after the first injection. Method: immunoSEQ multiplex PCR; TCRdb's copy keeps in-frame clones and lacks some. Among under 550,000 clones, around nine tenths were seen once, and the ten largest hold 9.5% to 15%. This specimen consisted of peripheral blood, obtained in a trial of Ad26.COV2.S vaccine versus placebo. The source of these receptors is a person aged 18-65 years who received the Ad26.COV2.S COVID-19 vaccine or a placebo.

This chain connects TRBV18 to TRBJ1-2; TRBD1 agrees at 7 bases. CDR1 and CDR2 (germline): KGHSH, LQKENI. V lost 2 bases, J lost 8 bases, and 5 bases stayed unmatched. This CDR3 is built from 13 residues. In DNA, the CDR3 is TGTGCCAGCTCACCAAAACAGGGGATAGGCTACACCTTC. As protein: CASSPKQGIGYTF.

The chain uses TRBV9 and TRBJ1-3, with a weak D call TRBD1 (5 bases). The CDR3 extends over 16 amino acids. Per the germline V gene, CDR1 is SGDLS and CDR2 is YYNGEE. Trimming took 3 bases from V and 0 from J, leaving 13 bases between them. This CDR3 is CASSGGGSRSGNTIYF. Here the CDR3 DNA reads TGTGCCAGCAGCGGCGGGGGGTCTCGCTCTGGAAACACCATATATTTT.

CDR3 sequence reads: CASSKVVDVRTDYGYTF. CDR3 DNA: TGTGCCAGCAGCAAAGTGGTTGATGTAAGGACAGATTATGGCTACACCTTC. V usage is TRBV21-1 and J usage is TRBJ1-2; the D call in the table, TRBD1, was not verified against the DNA. TRBV21-1 is marked as a pseudogene. The CDR3 spans 17 residues.

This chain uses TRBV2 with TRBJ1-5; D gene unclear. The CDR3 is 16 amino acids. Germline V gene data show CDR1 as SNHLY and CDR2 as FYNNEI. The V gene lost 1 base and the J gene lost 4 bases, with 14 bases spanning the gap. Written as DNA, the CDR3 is TGTGCCAGCAGTGAAGTTGAGACACAGCCTAATCAGCCCCAGCATTTT. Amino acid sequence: CASSEVETQPNQPQHF.

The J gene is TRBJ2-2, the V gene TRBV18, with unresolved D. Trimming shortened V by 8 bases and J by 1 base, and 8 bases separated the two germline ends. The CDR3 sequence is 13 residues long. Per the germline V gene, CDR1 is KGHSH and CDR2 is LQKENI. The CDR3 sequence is CASPQQNTGELFF. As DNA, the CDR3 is TGTGCCAGCCCACAACAGAACACCGGGGAGCTGTTTTTT.

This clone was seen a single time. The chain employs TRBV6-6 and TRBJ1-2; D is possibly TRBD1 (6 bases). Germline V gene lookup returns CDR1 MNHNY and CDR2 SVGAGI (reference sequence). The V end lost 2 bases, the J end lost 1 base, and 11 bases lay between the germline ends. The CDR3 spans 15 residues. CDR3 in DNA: TGTGCCAGCAGTTACGCAGGGGCCAATAACTATGGCTACACCTTC. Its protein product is CASSYAGANNYGYTF.

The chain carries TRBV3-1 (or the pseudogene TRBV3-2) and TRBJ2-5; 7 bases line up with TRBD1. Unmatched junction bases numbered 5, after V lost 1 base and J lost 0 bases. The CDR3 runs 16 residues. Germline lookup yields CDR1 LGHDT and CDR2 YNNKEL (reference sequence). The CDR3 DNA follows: TGTGCCAGCAGCCAAGCCGGGACAGCAAACCAAGAGACCCAGTACTTC. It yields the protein CASSQAGTANQETQYF.

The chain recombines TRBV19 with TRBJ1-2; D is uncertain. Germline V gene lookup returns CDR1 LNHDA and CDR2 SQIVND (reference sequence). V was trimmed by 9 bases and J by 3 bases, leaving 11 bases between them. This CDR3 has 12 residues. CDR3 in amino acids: CASARLDYGYTF. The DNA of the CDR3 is TGTGCCAGCGCGCGTCTCGACTATGGCTACACCTTC.

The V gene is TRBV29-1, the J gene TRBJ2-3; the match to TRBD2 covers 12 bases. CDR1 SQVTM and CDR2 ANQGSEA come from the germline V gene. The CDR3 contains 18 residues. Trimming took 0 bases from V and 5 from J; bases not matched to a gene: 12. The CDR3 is CSVEEGPSGRAQKDTQYF. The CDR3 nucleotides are TGCAGCGTTGAAGAAGGTCCTAGCGGGAGGGCCCAAAAAGATACGCAGTATTTT.

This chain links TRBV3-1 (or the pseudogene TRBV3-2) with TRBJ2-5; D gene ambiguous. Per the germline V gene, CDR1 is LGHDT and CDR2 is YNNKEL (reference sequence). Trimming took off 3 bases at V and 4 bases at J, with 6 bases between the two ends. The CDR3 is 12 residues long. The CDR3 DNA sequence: TGTGCCAGCAGCCAGAGGTCAGAGACCCAGTACTTC. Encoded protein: CASSQRSETQYF.

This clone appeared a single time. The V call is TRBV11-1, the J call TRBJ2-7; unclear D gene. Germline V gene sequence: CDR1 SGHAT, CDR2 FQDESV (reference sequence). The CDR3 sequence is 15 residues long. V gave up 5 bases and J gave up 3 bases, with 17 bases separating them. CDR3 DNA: TGTGCCAGCAGCCCCGGTCCCTTGCTTATCTACGAGCAGTACTTC. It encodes CASSPGPLLIYEQYF.

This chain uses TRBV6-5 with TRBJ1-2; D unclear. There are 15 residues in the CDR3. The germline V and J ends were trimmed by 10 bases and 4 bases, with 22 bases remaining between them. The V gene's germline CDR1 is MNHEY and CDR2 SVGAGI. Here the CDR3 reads CATSLLQTEGYGYTF. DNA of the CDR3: TGTGCCACCTCGTTGCTACAGACCGAGGGCTATGGCTACACCTTC.

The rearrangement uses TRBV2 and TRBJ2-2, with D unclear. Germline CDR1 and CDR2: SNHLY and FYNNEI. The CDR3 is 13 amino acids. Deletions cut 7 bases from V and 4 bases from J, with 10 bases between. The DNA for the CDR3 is TGTGCCAGCACCCGAGAGATCACCGGGGAGCTGTTTTTT. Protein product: CASTREITGELFF.

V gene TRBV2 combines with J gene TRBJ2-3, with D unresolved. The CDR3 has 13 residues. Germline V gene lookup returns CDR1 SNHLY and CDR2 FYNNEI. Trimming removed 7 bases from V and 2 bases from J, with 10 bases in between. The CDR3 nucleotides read TGTGCCAGCACCAACGACAACACAGATACGCAGTATTTT. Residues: CASTNDNTDTQYF.

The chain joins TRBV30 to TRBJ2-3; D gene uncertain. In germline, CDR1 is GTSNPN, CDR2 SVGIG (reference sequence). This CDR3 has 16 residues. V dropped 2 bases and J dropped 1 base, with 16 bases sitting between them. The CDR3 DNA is TGTGCCTGGAGTATCCGAGCCAGTCAGCGCACAGATACGCAGTATTTT. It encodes CAWSIRASQRTDTQYF. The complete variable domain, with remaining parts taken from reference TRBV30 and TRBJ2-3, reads SQTIHQWPATLVQPVGSPLSLECTVEGTSNPNLYWYRQAAGRGLQLLFYSVGIGQISSEVPQNLSASRPQDRQFILSSKKLLLSDSGFYLCAWSIRASQRTDTQYFGPGTRLTVL.

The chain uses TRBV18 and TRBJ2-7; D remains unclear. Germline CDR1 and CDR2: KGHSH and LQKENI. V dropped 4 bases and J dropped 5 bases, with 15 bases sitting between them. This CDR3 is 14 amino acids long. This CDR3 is CASSLDRALNEQYF. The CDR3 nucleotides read TGTGCCAGCTCACTCGATCGGGCTTTGAACGAGCAGTACTTC.

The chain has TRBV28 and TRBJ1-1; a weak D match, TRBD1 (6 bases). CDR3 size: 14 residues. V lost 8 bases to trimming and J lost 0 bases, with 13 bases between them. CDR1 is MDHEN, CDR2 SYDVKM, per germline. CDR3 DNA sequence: TGTGCCAGCGGTGGACAGAGCCTGAACACTGAAGCTTTCTTT. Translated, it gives CASGGQSLNTEAFF.

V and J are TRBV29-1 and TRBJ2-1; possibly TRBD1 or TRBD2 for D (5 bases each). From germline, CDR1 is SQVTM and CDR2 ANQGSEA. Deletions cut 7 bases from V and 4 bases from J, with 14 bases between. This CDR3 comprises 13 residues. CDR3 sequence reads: CSAGQADYNEQFF. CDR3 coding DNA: TGCAGCGCAGGGCAAGCGGATTACAATGAGCAGTTCTTC.

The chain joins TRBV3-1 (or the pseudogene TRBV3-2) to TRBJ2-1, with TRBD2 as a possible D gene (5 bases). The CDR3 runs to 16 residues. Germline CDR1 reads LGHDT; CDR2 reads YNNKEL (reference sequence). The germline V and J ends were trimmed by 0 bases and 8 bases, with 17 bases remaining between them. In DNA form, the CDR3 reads TGTGCCAGCAGCCAAGATCGACTACGACCAAAGGATGAGCAGTTCTTC. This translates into CASSQDRLRPKDEQFF.

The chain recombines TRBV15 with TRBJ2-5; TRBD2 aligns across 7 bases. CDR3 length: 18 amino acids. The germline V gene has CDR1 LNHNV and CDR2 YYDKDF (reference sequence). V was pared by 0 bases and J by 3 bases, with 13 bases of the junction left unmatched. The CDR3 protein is CATSRDLAYGTTKETQYF. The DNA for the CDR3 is TGTGCCACCAGCAGAGATCTTGCATACGGGACTACGAAAGAGACCCAGTACTTC.

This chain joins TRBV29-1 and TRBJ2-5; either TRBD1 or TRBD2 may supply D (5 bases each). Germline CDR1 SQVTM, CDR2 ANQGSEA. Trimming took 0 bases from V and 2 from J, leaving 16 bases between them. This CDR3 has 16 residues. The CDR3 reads CSVEDYFGAGQETQYF. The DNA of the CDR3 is TGCAGCGTTGAAGATTACTTCGGGGCCGGGCAAGAGACCCAGTACTTC.

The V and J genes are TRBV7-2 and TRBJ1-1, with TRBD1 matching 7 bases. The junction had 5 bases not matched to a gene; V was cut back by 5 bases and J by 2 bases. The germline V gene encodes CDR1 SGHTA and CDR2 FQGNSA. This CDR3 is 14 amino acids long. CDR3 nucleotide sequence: TGTGCCAGCAGCCCGGGACAGTTCAACACTGAAGCTTTCTTT. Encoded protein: CASSPGQFNTEAFF.

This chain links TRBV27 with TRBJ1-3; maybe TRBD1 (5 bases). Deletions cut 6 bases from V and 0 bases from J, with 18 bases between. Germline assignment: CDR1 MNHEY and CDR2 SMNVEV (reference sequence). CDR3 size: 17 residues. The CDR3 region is CASSPDGGGYSGNTIYF. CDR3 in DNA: TGTGCCAGCAGCCCTGACGGGGGGGGTTACTCTGGAAACACCATATATTTT.

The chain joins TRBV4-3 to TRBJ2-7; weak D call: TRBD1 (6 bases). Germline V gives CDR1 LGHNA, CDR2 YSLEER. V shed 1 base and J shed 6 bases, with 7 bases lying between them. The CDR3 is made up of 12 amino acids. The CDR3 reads CASSQARGEQYF. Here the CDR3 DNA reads TGCGCCAGCAGCCAAGCCAGGGGCGAGCAGTACTTC.

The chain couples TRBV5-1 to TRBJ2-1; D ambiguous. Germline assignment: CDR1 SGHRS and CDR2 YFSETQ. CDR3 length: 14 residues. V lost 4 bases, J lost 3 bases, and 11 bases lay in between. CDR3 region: CASSSQADYNEQFF. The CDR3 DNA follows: TGCGCCAGCAGCAGTCAGGCGGACTACAATGAGCAGTTCTTC.

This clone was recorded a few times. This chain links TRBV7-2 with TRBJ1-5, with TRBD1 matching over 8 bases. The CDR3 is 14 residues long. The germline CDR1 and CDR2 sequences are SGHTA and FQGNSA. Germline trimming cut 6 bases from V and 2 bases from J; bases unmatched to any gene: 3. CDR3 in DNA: TGTGCCAGCAGTCCGGACAGGGGCAATCAGCCCCAGCATTTT. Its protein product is CASSPDRGNQPQHF.

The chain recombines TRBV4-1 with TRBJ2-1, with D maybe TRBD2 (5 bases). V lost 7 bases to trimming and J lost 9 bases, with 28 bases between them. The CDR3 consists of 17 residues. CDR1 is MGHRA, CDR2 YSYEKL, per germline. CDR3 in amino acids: CASTTSLLAGRAGEQFF. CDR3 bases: TGCGCCAGCACCACCAGTCTCTTGGCGGGTCGAGCCGGTGAGCAGTTCTTC.

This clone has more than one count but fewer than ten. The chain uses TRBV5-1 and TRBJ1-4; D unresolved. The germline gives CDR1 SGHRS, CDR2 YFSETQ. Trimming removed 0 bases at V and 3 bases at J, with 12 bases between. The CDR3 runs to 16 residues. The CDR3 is CASSLGVQTSNEKLFF. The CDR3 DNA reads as TGCGCCAGCAGCTTGGGGGTGCAGACCTCTAATGAAAAACTGTTTTTT.